This entry features one T cell receptor beta chain sequence. Its matching antigen is unknown. V lost 3 bases and J 3 bases, leaving 14 bases between the germline ends. Germline V gene data show CDR1 as LNHNV and CDR2 as YYDKDF (reference sequence). CDR3 length: 15 residues. These data originate in a study of CD8+ T cells in alopecia areata. Across the study: Treated patients were given 5 to 10 mg oral tofacitinib twice daily.

Study-level points and caveats: An increase in clonality over normal scalp was evident in lesional scalp, especially alopecia totalis/universalis.

Extracted RNA was reverse transcribed, and the resulting cDNA served as sequencing template. The table came from immunoSEQ multiplex PCR; TCRdb's copy has only in-frame clones and leaves some out. The repertoire consists of 120,000 to 150,000 clones, with roughly 82% occurring once and the leading ten covering 20% to 25%. Sample treatment: oral pan-JAK inhibitor, 5-10 mg twice daily. V is TRBV15 and J is TRBJ1-2; maybe TRBD1 (6 bases). This receptor was taken from a human donor with alopecia areata. The sample here was CD8+ T cells sorted from blood, taken at week 4, from a patient treated with tofacitinib. The CDR3 nucleotides read TGTGCCACCAGCAGCCGGGCGACAGGCGACTATGGCTACACCTTC. Encoded protein: CATSSRATGDYGYTF.